Described below is a single TCR beta chain sequence and its context. Its antigen is not known. This specimen belongs to a study of T-cell memory formation after mild COVID-19. Study results and limitations: Among clones contracting day 15 to 85, CD4/CD8 was balanced, whereas later expanders leaned CD4+. Contracting CD4+ clones were located mainly in CM and EM, and CD8+ clones in EMRA. Several responding clones turned up in pre-infection memory, indicating that cross-reactive memory may have taken part.

This CDR3 spans 14 amino acids. In germline, CDR1 is SGHVS, CDR2 FQNEAQ. The V segment lost 5 bases and the J segment 7 bases; nucleotides outside the gene matches: 11. It was 5'RACE with constant-segment primers that produced the TCR alpha and TCR beta cDNA libraries, which carried sample barcodes and UMIs. Each CDR3 protein gets one entry after TCRdb re-called the 5' RACE reads with MiXCR. The sample consists of about 390,000 distinct CDR3 sequences, about 21% of them appearing once. Source material: PBMCs or a T cell subset sorted from them (not recorded which). J is TRBJ2-7 and V is TRBV7-8; 7 nucleotides match TRBD1. The sequence was collected from an adult woman who had mild COVID-19 (a few samples of this study predate the infection). Cell type and time point are not known. The CDR3 spells CASSLLTGPGEQYF. DNA of the CDR3: TGTGCCAGCAGCCTGCTGACAGGGCCGGGAGAGCAGTACTTC.